This T cell receptor beta chain was sequenced for a study of beta chain features in type 1 diabetes. For the study at large: Roughly 110,000,000 sorted cells were examined across all samples.

Every bit of the isolated RNA underwent reverse transcription, so sequencing read expressed TCRB transcripts. Sequencing was performed with immunoSEQ multiplex PCR; in TCRdb, only in-frame clones are kept and a portion is missing. The sample consists of over 600,000 clones, around an eighth of them appearing once. The table lists this clone with a few counts. Its antigen is still unknown. CD4+ naive, central memory, regulatory and stem cell-like memory cells were sorted via CD45RO/CCR7/CD25/CD127/CD95/CD27. Overall study results and limits: A moderate, significant TCRB CDR3 shortening appeared in type 1 diabetes across four CD4+ subsets.

Between the trimmed V and J ends, which lost 3 bases and 0 bases, there was a span of 11 bases. The length of the CDR3 is 15 residues. Per germline, CDR1 LGHNA and CDR2 YSLEER. The chain employs TRBV4-3 and TRBJ1-2, with TRBD1 as a possible D gene (6 bases). This sequence was found in a man in his thirties or forties with type 1 diabetes. Sequencing input: naive CD4+ T cells from blood. The CDR3 DNA reads as TGCGCCAGCAGCCATGAGGGGGGTGCTAACTATGGCTACACCTTC. Translation gives CASSHEGGANYGYTF.